This T cell receptor beta chain emerged from a study of T cell responses to AZD1222 COVID-19 vaccine. Clones were read by immunoSEQ multiplex PCR, and TCRdb kept only the in-frame ones, dropping some. The repertoire holds about 120,000 clones, with about 90% as singletons. V lost 5 bases and J lost 5; bases outside the gene matches: 1. CDR1 and CDR2 from the germline V gene are KGHDR and SFDVKD. The CDR3 has 13 amino acids. As regards this clone: The antigen is undetermined.

Study findings and constraints: Just a handful of people given AZD1222 tested seropositive at baseline.

V usage is TRBV24-1 and J usage is TRBJ1-5; TRBD1 aligns across 8 bases. This TCR was recovered from an adult in good health. The source material was peripheral blood, sampled on day 0 of AZD1222 vaccination. This CDR3 is CATSGTGYQPQHF. DNA of the CDR3: TGTGCCACCAGTGGGACAGGGTATCAGCCCCAGCATTTT.